The 17 T cell receptor beta chains given below trace back to one sample, sequenced in a study of blood T cell repertoires in COVID-19. Assay: immunoSEQ multiplex PCR; the TCRdb copy retains only in-frame clones and omits some. The sample carries 350,000 to 400,000 clones, around 92% recorded once. The material sequenced was PBMCs or T cells enriched from blood (not recorded which). Receptor source: a woman in her 30s who had recovered from COVID-19.

The chain uses TRBV5-6 and TRBJ1-3, with 7 bases fitting TRBD1. This CDR3 has 16 residues. With V trimmed by 0 bases and J by 0 bases, 3 bases remained unmatched. Germline CDR1 and CDR2: SGHDT and YYEEEE. The CDR3 sequence is CASSLDRQGSGNTIYF. CDR3 nucleotides: TGTGCCAGCAGCTTGGACCGACAGGGCTCTGGAAACACCATATATTTT.

The sample holds a few counts of this clone. The chain combines TRBV6-5 with TRBJ2-3; the match to TRBD2 covers 7 bases. Trimming took 7 bases from V and 1 from J; bases not matched to a gene: 5. This CDR3 has 14 residues. In germline, CDR1 is MNHEY, CDR2 SVGAGI. The CDR3 region has the DNA TGTGCCAGCAACCCTCGGGGGGGCACAGATACGCAGTATTTT. Its translation is CASNPRGGTDTQYF.

The CDR3 loop is CASSLGGQQNEKLFF. The DNA for the CDR3 is TGTGCCAGCAGCTTAGGGGGACAGCAGAATGAAAAACTGTTTTTT. The rearrangement links TRBV7-2 to TRBJ1-4, with 7 bases aligning to TRBD1. The CDR3 has 15 residues. Germline CDR1 reads SGHTA; CDR2 reads FQGNSA. The J segment lost 5 bases and the V segment lost 1 base, leaving 4 bases of the junction unmatched.

The V and J genes are TRBV11-2 and TRBJ2-7, with 7 bases aligning to TRBD1. The CDR3 totals 13 residues. The germline CDR1 and CDR2 sequences are SGHAT and FQNNGV. Trimming cost V 1 base and J 5 bases; bases outside gene matches: 2. CDR3 protein: CASSLGGGNEQYF. CDR3 in DNA: TGTGCCAGCAGCTTAGGAGGGGGCAACGAGCAGTACTTC.

The V gene is TRBV12-3 or TRBV12-4, the J gene TRBJ1-2; no firm D call. The CDR3 spans 13 residues. Trimming shortened V by 5 bases and J by 5 bases, and 12 bases separated the two germline ends. CDR3 amino acids: CASSRGDYYGYTF. The CDR3 nucleotides are TGTGCCAGCAGTCGCGGGGATTATTATGGCTACACCTTC.

The rearrangement uses TRBV14 and TRBJ1-4; D unresolved. There are 15 residues in the CDR3. V was clipped by 4 bases and J by 10 bases, with 19 bases between them. CDR1 is SGHDN, CDR2 FVKESK, per germline. The CDR3 region is CASSPYRGMRRKLFF. The CDR3 DNA follows: TGTGCCAGCAGCCCCTACAGAGGGATGCGACGAAAACTGTTTTTT.

The chain uses TRBV3-1 (or the pseudogene TRBV3-2) and TRBJ1-1; D is undetermined. The CDR3 is 16 amino acids. With 0 bases removed from V and 3 bases from J, the gap between germline ends came to 14 bases. Germline CDR1 LGHDT, CDR2 YNNKEL (reference sequence). CDR3 in amino acids: CASSQDLGSWDTEAFF. The DNA of the CDR3 is TGTGCCAGCAGCCAAGATCTGGGCAGCTGGGACACTGAAGCTTTCTTT.

This chain links TRBV5-1 with TRBJ2-1; the match to TRBD1 covers 7 bases. This CDR3 region has 14 residues. The J segment lost 2 bases and the V segment lost 4 bases, leaving 3 bases of the junction unmatched. Germline CDR1 and CDR2: SGHRS and YFSETQ. The CDR3 region has the DNA TGCGCCAGCAGCCCTGGACAGGCCTACAATGAGCAGTTCTTC. Translating gives CASSPGQAYNEQFF.

This clone was seen a single time. This rearrangement joins TRBV7-6 to TRBJ2-2, with D perhaps TRBD1 (6 bases). Germline assignment: CDR1 SGHVS and CDR2 FNYEAQ. There are 16 residues in the CDR3. The V end lost 8 bases, the J end lost 1 base, and 17 bases lay between the germline ends. This CDR3 reads CASARLGTLNTGELFF. CDR3 nucleotides: TGTGCCAGCGCCCGTCTCGGGACACTGAACACCGGGGAGCTGTTTTTT.

This clone was detected many times. The rearrangement uses TRBV21-1 and TRBJ1-1; the table's D call, TRBD1, was not checked against the DNA. TRBV21-1 constitutes a pseudogene. This CDR3 region has 15 residues. CDR3 nucleotide sequence: TGTGCCAGCAGCAAACCCGACAGGGTTGGGACTGAAGCTTTCTTT. This codes for CASSKPDRVGTEAFF.

In this sample, this clone turned up a few times. In DNA, the CDR3 is TGTGCCAGCAGTTCAATAGGGACAGGACACACCGGGGAGCTGTTTTTT. Residues: CASSSIGTGHTGELFF. This sequence joins TRBV28 and TRBJ2-2; the match to TRBD1 covers 8 bases. CDR3 size: 16 residues. CDR1 is MDHEN, CDR2 SYDVKM, per germline. V shed 4 bases, J shed 3 bases, and the junction held 7 bases outside the gene matches.

CDR3 bases: TGTGCCAGCAGCTCTTCCCGGGACAGGGTTTATGGCTACACCTTC. Translated: CASSSSRDRVYGYTF. The chain links TRBV5-4 to TRBJ1-2, with 9 bases that match TRBD1. The CDR3 totals 15 residues. From germline, CDR1 is SGHNT and CDR2 YYREEE (reference sequence). The V segment lost 3 bases and the J segment 5 bases; nucleotides outside the gene matches: 8.

This clone was observed once. V gene TRBV6-5 combines with J gene TRBJ2-7; 9 bases are shared with TRBD2. The V gene's germline CDR1 is MNHEY and CDR2 SVGAGI. The length of the CDR3 is 15 residues. The J segment lost 3 bases and the V segment lost 6 bases, leaving 9 bases of the junction unmatched. The CDR3 here is CASSKLAGRFYEQYF. The CDR3, as DNA: TGTGCCAGCAGCAAGCTAGCGGGGCGGTTCTACGAGCAGTACTTC.

This sequence joins TRBV7-2 and TRBJ1-1; tentative D call: TRBD1 (6 bases). Germline V lookup: CDR1 SGHTA, CDR2 FQGNSA. V lost 1 base and J 4 bases, leaving 16 bases between the germline ends. This CDR3 is built from 16 residues. CDR3 nucleotides: TGTGCCAGCAGCTTAGAAACAGGGTGGGTTCTCACTGAAGCTTTCTTT. Amino acid sequence: CASSLETGWVLTEAFF.

The V gene is TRBV28, the J gene TRBJ2-3; 7 nucleotides line up with TRBD1. The CDR3 has 16 amino acids. Germline lookup yields CDR1 MDHEN and CDR2 SYDVKM. The V segment lost 5 bases and the J segment 2 bases; nucleotides outside the gene matches: 10. The CDR3 protein is CASSIRQGINTDTQYF. The CDR3 DNA reads TGTGCCAGCAGTATCCGACAGGGAATCAACACAGATACGCAGTATTTT.

This clone was detected a few times. The chain carries TRBV7-2 and TRBJ2-1; tentatively, D is TRBD1 (6 bases). V gave up 2 bases and J gave up 4 bases, with 15 bases separating them. This CDR3 contains 16 residues. CDR1 is SGHTA, CDR2 FQGNSA, per germline. The chain's CDR3 is CASSLTGDNFYNEQFF. CDR3 sequence (DNA): TGTGCCAGCAGCTTAACTGGGGACAACTTTTACAATGAGCAGTTCTTC.

This clone appeared once. The chain uses TRBV18 and TRBJ1-4; D might be TRBD1 (5 bases). CDR3 length: 13 amino acids. Trimming took 4 bases from V and 5 from J, leaving 8 bases between them. Per germline, CDR1 KGHSH and CDR2 LQKENI. The CDR3 bases are TGTGCCAGCTCACGACAGATGAATGAAAAACTGTTTTTT. This encodes CASSRQMNEKLFF.